The clone carrying this TCR beta chain showed up just a few times. Germline CDR1 reads ENHRY; CDR2 reads SYGVKD. The length of the CDR3 is 15 residues. Germline trimming cut 3 bases from V and 2 bases from J; bases unmatched to any gene: 6. The repertoire was sequenced with immunoSEQ multiplex PCR; TCRdb's copy has only in-frame clones and lacks some. The sample yields tens of thousands of clones, 80% to 85% seen once. This specimen comes from a study of blood T cell repertoires in COVID-19. This receptor was identified in a woman aged 55-69 years with acute or convalescent COVID-19. Material: peripheral blood. V gene TRBV10-3 combines with J gene TRBJ2-7; TRBD1 agrees at 8 bases. The chain's CDR3 is CAISEVGQGPYEQYF. The DNA for the CDR3 is TGTGCCATCAGTGAAGTCGGACAGGGTCCCTACGAGCAGTACTTC.